What follows describes a single T cell receptor (beta chain). TCRdb's copy holds only in-frame clones and misses some; the assay was immunoSEQ multiplex PCR. The sample consists of 150,000 or so clones, 70% to 90% of them appearing once. The V end was cut by 6 bases, the J end by 4 bases, with 9 bases between. CDR1 and CDR2 from the germline V gene are SNHLY and FYNNEI. The CDR3 sequence is 12 residues long. These data originate in a study of control samples from healthy donors and cancer patients. This receptor was taken from a man between 18 and 29 years old in good health. The chain is built from TRBV2 and TRBJ1-2; D gene unclear. Specimen: blood. CDR3 sequence reads: CASSRSVYGYTF. The CDR3 DNA reads TGTGCCAGCAGCCGAAGTGTCTATGGCTACACCTTC.